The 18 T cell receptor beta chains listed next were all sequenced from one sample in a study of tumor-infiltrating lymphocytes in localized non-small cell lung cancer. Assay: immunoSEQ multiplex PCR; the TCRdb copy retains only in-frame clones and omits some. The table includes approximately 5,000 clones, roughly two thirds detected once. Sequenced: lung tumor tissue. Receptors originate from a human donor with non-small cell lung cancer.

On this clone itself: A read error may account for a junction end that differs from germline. The CDR3 nucleotides are TGCGCCGGCAGCTTGGCCGGGGGAGGCAAAGATACGCAGTATTTT. Its translation: CAGSLAGGGKDTQYF. The rearrangement links TRBV5-1 to TRBJ2-3; perhaps TRBD2 as D (6 bases). There are 15 residues in the CDR3. Germline V gives CDR1 SGHRS, CDR2 YFSETQ.

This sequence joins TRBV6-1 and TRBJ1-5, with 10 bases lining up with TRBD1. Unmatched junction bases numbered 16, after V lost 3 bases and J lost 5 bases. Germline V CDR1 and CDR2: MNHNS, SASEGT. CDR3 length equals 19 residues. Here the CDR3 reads CASSDRGTGVRWVDQPQHF. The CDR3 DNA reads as TGTGCCAGCAGTGATCGAGGGACAGGGGTAAGATGGGTGGATCAGCCCCAGCATTTT.

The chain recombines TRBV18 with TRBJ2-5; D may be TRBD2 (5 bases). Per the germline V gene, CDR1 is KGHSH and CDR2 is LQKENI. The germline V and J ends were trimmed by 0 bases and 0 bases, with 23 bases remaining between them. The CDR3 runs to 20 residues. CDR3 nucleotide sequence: TGTGCCAGCTCACCACCGTTAGAGGGTTGGAGCTTACCGTACCAAGAGACCCAGTACTTC. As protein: CASSPPLEGWSLPYQETQYF.

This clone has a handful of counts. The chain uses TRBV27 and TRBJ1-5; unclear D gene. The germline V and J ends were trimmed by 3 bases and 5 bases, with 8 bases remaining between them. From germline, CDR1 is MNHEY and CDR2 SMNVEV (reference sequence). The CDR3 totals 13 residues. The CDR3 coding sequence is TGTGCCAGCAGTTTTCTCCCTTATCAGCCCCAGCATTTT. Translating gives CASSFLPYQPQHF.

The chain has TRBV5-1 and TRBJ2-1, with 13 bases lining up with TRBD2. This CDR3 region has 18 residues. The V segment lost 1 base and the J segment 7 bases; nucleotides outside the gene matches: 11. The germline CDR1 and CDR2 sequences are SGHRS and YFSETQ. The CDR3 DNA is TGCGCCAGCAGCTTGATAAGAGGACTAGCGGGGGATAAGAATGAGCAGTTCTTC. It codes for CASSLIRGLAGDKNEQFF.

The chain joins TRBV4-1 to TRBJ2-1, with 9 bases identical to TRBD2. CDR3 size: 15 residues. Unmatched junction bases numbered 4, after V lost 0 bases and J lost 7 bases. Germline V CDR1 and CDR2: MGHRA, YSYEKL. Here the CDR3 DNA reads TGCGCCAGCAGCCAAGAGGAGCTAGCGGGGAATGAGCAGTTCTTC. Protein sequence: CASSQEELAGNEQFF.

The CDR3, as DNA: TGTGCCAGTAGTATAGGGGACAGGTCTGGCTACACCTTC. It specifies CASSIGDRSGYTF. This chain connects TRBV19 to TRBJ1-2; TRBD1 agrees at 8 bases. Per the germline V gene, CDR1 is LNHDA and CDR2 is SQIVND (reference sequence). V lost 1 base and J lost 7; bases outside the gene matches: 2. The CDR3 spans 13 residues.

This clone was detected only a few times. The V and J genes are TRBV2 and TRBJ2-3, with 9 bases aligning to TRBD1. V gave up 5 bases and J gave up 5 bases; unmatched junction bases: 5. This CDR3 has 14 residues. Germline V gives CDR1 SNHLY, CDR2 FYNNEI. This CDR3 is CASSYRGRGDTQYF. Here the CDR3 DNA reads TGTGCCAGCAGTTACAGGGGGCGCGGAGATACGCAGTATTTT.

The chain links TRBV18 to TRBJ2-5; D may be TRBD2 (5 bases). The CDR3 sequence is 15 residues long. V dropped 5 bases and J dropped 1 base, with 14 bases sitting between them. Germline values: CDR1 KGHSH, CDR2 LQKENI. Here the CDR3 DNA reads TGTGCCAGCTCAGTCTACACGAGGGCCCAAGAGACCCAGTACTTC. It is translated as CASSVYTRAQETQYF. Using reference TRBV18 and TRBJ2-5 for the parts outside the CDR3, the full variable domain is NAGVMQNPRHLVRRRGQEARLRCSPMKGHSHVYWYRQLPEEGLKFMVYLQKENIIDESGMPKERFSAEFPKEGPSILRIQQVVRGDSAAYFCASSVYTRAQETQYFGPGTRLLVL.

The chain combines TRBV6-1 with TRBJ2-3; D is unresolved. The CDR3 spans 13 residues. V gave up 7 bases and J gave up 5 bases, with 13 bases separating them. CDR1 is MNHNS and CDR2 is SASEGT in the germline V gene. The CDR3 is CASNLVWQDTQYF. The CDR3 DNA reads TGTGCCAGCAACCTGGTGTGGCAAGATACGCAGTATTTT.

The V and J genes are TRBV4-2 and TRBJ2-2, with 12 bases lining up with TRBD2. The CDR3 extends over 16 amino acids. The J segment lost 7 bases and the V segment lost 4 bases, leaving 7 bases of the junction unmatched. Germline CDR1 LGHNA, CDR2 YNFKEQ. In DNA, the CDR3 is TGTGCCAGCAGCCCCCTAGCGGGAGGGGGAGGCGGGGAGCTGTTTTTT. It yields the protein CASSPLAGGGGGELFF.

The CDR3 nucleotides are TGCGCCAGCAGGAATACCGGGGACGGAACCGAAGCTTTCTTT. Translated, it gives CASRNTGDGTEAFF. The chain employs TRBV5-1 and TRBJ1-1; maybe TRBD1 (5 bases). With 5 bases removed from V and 8 bases from J, the gap between germline ends came to 19 bases. Germline lookup yields CDR1 SGHRS and CDR2 YFSETQ. This CDR3 has 14 residues.

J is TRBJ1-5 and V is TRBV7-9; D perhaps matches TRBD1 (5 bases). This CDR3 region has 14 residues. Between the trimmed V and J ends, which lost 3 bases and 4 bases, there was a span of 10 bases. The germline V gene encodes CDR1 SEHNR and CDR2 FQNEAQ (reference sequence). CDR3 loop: CASSLPGFNQPQHF. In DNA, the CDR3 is TGTGCCAGCAGCTTGCCAGGGTTTAATCAGCCCCAGCATTTT. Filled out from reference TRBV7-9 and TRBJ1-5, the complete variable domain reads DTGVSQNPRHKITKRGQNVTFRCDPISEHNRLYWYRQTLGQGPEFLTYFQNEAQLEKSRLLSDRFSAERPKGSFSTLEIQRTEQGDSAMYLCASSLPGFNQPQHFGDGTRLSIL.

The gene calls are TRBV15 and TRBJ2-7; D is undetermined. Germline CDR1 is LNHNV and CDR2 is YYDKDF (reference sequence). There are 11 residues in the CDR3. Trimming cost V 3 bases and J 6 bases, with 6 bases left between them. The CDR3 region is CATSSRAEQYF. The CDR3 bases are TGTGCCACCAGCAGTAGGGCCGAGCAGTACTTC.

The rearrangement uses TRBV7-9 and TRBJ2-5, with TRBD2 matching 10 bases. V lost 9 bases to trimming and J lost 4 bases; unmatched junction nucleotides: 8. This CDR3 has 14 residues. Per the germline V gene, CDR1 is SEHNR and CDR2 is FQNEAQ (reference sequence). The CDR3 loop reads CASALASGRETQYF. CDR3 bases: TGTGCCAGTGCGTTGGCTAGCGGGAGAGAGACCCAGTACTTC. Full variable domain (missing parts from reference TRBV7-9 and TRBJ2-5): DTGVSQNPRHKITKRGQNVTFRCDPISEHNRLYWYRQTLGQGPEFLTYFQNEAQLEKSRLLSDRFSAERPKGSFSTLEIQRTEQGDSAMYLCASALASGRETQYFGPGTRLLVL.

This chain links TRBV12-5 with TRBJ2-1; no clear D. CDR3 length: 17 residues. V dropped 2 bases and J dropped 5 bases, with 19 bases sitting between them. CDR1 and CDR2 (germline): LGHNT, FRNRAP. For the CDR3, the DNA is TGTGCTAGTGGTTTGTATCTCGGCGGAGCCAGGCACAATGAGCAGTTCTTC. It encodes CASGLYLGGARHNEQFF.

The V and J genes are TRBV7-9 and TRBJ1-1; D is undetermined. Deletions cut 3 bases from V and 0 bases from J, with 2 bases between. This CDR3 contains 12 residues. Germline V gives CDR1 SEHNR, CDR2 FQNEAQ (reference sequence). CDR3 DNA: TGTGCCAGCAGCTTGGTGAACACTGAAGCTTTCTTT. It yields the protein CASSLVNTEAFF.

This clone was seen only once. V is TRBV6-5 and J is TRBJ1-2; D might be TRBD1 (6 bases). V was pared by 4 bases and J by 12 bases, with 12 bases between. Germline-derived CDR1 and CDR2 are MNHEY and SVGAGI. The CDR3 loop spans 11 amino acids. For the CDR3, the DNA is TGTGCCAGCAGTTCCGGAGGGGGAAACACCTTC. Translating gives CASSSGGGNTF.